This is a list of T cell receptor beta chains from one sample in a study of T cells in Graves' hyperthyroidism and ophthalmopathy. TCRdb called the multiplex PCR reads again in MiXCR, with one record for every CDR3 protein. The profile covers roughly 570,000 distinct CDR3 sequences, with just over 45% appearing a single time and 15% to 20% taken by the ten largest. The sequenced sample consisted of peripheral blood or thyroid tissue (not recorded which). Receptors originate from an adult woman with Graves' disease, either hyperthyroidism or ophthalmopathy (not recorded which). CDR3s include the opening cysteine and the closing phenylalanine or tryptophan. The order of the fields is J gene, D gene, clone size, V gene, CDR3 protein, CDR3 DNA. D genes are given only for firm matches. Size values are once, few and many counts, or a class for expanded clones, and some rows have none.

TRBJ2-5 | TRBD1 | few | TRBV7-9 | CASSEQGSNQETQYF | TGTGCCAGCAGTGAACAGGGGAGCAATCAAGAGACCCAGTACTTC
TRBJ1-2 | TRBD1 | . | TRBV19 | CASSRDRVHYGYTF | TGTGCCAGTAGCAGGGACAGGGTGCACTATGGCTACACCTTC
TRBJ1-5 | . | few | TRBV6-2/TRBV6-3 | CASSAINQPQHF | TGTGCCAGCAGTGCCATTAATCAGCCCCAGCATTTT
TRBJ1-2 | . | . | TRBV20-1 | CSASTPLNHGYTF | TGCAGTGCTTCGACTCCCTTAAACCATGGCTACACCTTC
TRBJ2-7 | . | many | TRBV20-1 | CSARGYRTYEQYF | TGCAGTGCTAGAGGCTACAGAACCTACGAGCAGTACTTC
TRBJ2-5 | . | many | TRBV6-1 | CASQEGSYQETQYF | TGTGCCAGCCAGGAGGGGTCCTACCAAGAGACCCAGTACTTC
TRBJ1-3 | TRBD1 | . | TRBV7-9 | CASSSLDRDGNTIYF | TGTGCCAGCAGCTCCTTGGACAGGGACGGAAACACCATATATTTT
TRBJ1-1 | . | many | TRBV19 | CASSKRTNTEAFF | TGTGCCAGTAGTAAGCGTACGAACACTGAAGCTTTCTTT
TRBJ1-2 | . | . | TRBV5-6 | CASRVGQQLNGYTF | TGTGCCAGCAGAGTCGGTCAGCAATTGAATGGCTACACCTTC
TRBJ1-5 | . | . | TRBV10-3 | CAISAEGSNQPRHF | TGTGCCATCAGTGCGGAGGGTAGCAATCAGCCCCGGCATTTT
TRBJ1-2 | . | . | TRBV29-1 | CSVLPPGAYGYTF | TGCAGCGTCCTTCCGCCCGGGGCATATGGCTACACCTTC
TRBJ2-5 | TRBD1 | few | TRBV28 | CASRDTGTGDETQYF | TGTGCCAGCAGGGACACGGGGACAGGGGACGAGACCCAGTACTTC
TRBJ2-5 | . | . | TRBV7-8 | CASSFDEETQYF | TGTGCCAGCAGCTTCGACGAGGAGACCCAGTACTTC
TRBJ2-5 | . | few | TRBV20-1 | CSAPTRLGVETQYF | TGCAGTGCTCCTACTAGGTTGGGGGTGGAGACCCAGTACTTC
TRBJ1-2 | TRBD1 | many | TRBV28 | CASSTQGTGHGYTF | TGTGCCAGCTCTACACAGGGGACAGGGCACGGCTACACCTTC
TRBJ2-2 | . | . | TRBV5-1 | CASSLTGLNTGELFF | TGCGCCAGCAGCTTGACAGGGCTGAACACCGGGGAGCTGTTTTTT
TRBJ1-1 | . | many | TRBV20-1 | CSAWNTEAFF | TGCAGTGCCTGGAACACTGAAGCTTTCTTT
TRBJ1-1 | . | . | TRBV7-3 | CASRPPGAEAFF | TGTGCCAGCAGACCCCCGGGGGCTGAAGCTTTCTTT
TRBJ1-2 | . | many | TRBV9 | CASSVHGYTF | TGTGCCAGCAGCGTACATGGCTACACCTTC
TRBJ1-5 | . | . | TRBV20-1 | CSARDKVWGNSNQPQHF | TGCAGTGCTAGAGATAAGGTCTGGGGTAATAGCAATCAGCCCCAGCATTTT
TRBJ2-6 | . | few | TRBV6-1 | CASSPIYEAGANVLTF | TGTGCCAGCTCCCCAATATATGAAGCAGGGGCCAACGTCCTGACTTTC
TRBJ1-2 | . | many | TRBV5-1 | CASSPWDTNYGYTF | TGCGCCAGCAGCCCTTGGGACACTAACTATGGCTACACCTTC
TRBJ2-2 | . | many | TRBV7-9 | CASSLDAGGNTGELFF | TGTGCCAGCAGCTTAGACGCCGGGGGTAACACCGGGGAGCTGTTTTTT
TRBJ1-5 | TRBD1 | many | TRBV7-8 | CASSSGQDGQPQHF | TGTGCCAGCAGCTCAGGACAGGACGGTCAGCCCCAGCATTTT
TRBJ2-7 | . | . | TRBV27 | CASSNRANYEQYF | TGTGCCAGCAGTAACAGAGCCAACTACGAGCAGTACTTC
TRBJ2-6 | TRBD1 | many | TRBV20-1 | CSARKGSTGAGANVLTF | TGCAGTGCTAGGAAGGGTTCGACAGGGGCTGGGGCCAACGTCCTGACTTTC
TRBJ1-5 | TRBD1 | many | TRBV15 | CATSRGIGQGFNQPQHF | TGTGCCACCAGCAGGGGTATAGGACAGGGCTTCAATCAGCCCCAGCATTTT
TRBJ2-5 | . | . | TRBV11-2 | CASTLEGNQETQYF | TGTGCCAGCACCCTCGAGGGGAACCAAGAGACCCAGTACTTC
TRBJ2-2 | TRBD2 | many | TRBV20-1 | CSASGRALNTGELFF | TGCAGTGCTAGCGGGAGGGCCCTCAACACCGGGGAGCTGTTTTTT
TRBJ2-7 | . | . | TRBV20-1 | CSARDGGSPYF | TGCAGTGCTAGAGATGGGGGGAGTCCGTACTTC
TRBJ1-1 | . | . | TRBV6-1 | CASSEWVGRNTEAFF | TGTGCCAGCAGTGAATGGGTAGGGAGGAACACTGAAGCTTTCTTT
TRBJ2-5 | . | many | TRBV5-8 | CASSLRDTHGTQYF | TGTGCCAGCAGCTTGCGGGACACTCATGGGACCCAGTACTTC
TRBJ2-5 | . | many | TRBV3-1 | CASSQDGDVGVGTQYF | TGTGCCAGCAGCCAAGATGGGGACGTAGGGGTAGGGACCCAGTACTTC
TRBJ1-4 | . | many | TRBV19 | CASTHRETTNEKLFF | TGTGCCAGTACCCACAGGGAGACAACTAATGAAAAACTGTTTTTT
TRBJ1-1 | . | many | TRBV10-3 | CAISETLAMNTEAFF | TGTGCCATCAGTGAGACTTTAGCAATGAACACTGAAGCTTTCTTT
TRBJ2-5 | . | . | TRBV9 | CASSGMPGAAGEETQYF | TGTGCCAGCAGCGGAATGCCCGGTGCGGCAGGGGAAGAGACCCAGTACTTC
TRBJ1-2 | . | once | TRBV9 | CARDISRDYGYTF | TGTGCAAGAGACATTTCCCGAGACTATGGCTACACCTTC
TRBJ1-2 | . | . | TRBV9 | CASSTRDSYGGYTF | TGTGCCAGCAGCACTCGGGACTCCTATGGTGGCTACACCTTC
TRBJ2-5 | TRBD2 | many | TRBV5-6 | CASSLDSGRAGETQYF | TGTGCCAGCAGCTTGGACAGCGGGAGGGCCGGGGAGACCCAGTACTTC
TRBJ1-1 | . | many | TRBV9 | CASSGSRDTEAFF | TGTGCCAGCAGCGGATCCCGGGACACTGAAGCTTTCTTT
TRBJ1-1 | . | . | TRBV2 | CASCAGNTEAFF | TGTGCCAGCTGTGCAGGGAACACTGAAGCTTTCTTT
TRBJ1-6 | . | . | TRBV13 | CASSSGLPLHF | TGTGCCAGCAGCTCCGGACTACCCCTCCACTTT
TRBJ2-5 | TRBD1 | many | TRBV12-3/TRBV12-4 | CASSLQGEKQETQYF | TGTGCCAGCAGTTTACAGGGGGAAAAACAAGAGACCCAGTACTTC
TRBJ1-5 | TRBD1 | many | TRBV28 | CASSLLTGSNQPQHF | TGTGCCAGCAGTTTACTGACAGGGTCCAATCAGCCCCAGCATTTT
TRBJ2-2 | TRBD1 | many | TRBV7-9 | CASSPPGQFANTGELFF | TGTGCCAGCAGCCCACCGGGACAGTTCGCGAACACCGGGGAGCTGTTTTTT
TRBJ1-2 | . | many | TRBV10-3 | CAISESLVNYGYTF | TGTGCCATCAGTGAGTCTTTAGTTAACTATGGCTACACCTTC
TRBJ2-7 | . | few | TRBV28 | CASRIRGRYEQYF | TGTGCCAGCAGGATCAGGGGCCGGTACGAGCAGTACTTC
TRBJ1-5 | . | . | TRBV19 | CASRKTAGNQPQHF | TGTGCCAGTCGAAAGACCGCTGGCAATCAGCCCCAGCATTTT
TRBJ1-5 | . | . | TRBV2 | CASSESGLGPNQPQHF | TGTGCCAGCAGTGAATCCGGGTTAGGTCCCAATCAGCCCCAGCATTTT